This T cell receptor (beta chain) was retrieved from a study of CD8 T cells in Susac syndrome. The authors reverse transcribed roughly 0.5 to 1 ug RNA with random hexamers. Each CDR3 protein gets one entry after TCRdb re-called the immunoSEQ multiplex PCR reads with MiXCR. This table has some 300,000 distinct CDR3 sequences, about 82% appearing once. This TCR was recovered from a human donor with multiple sclerosis. The sequenced sample was CD8+ T cells from PBMCs.

CDR3 amino acids: CASSLDGSGANVLTF. The CDR3 bases are TGTGCCAGCAGCTTAGACGGGTCTGGGGCCAACGTCCTGACTTTC. The chain has TRBV7-2 and TRBJ2-6; D uncertain. The germline gives CDR1 SGHTA, CDR2 FQGNSA. V was shortened by 1 base and J by 1 base, with 5 bases between the two germline ends. This CDR3 spans 15 amino acids.